Presented here are 32 T cell receptor beta chains from one specimen sequenced in a study of T cells after posttransplantation cyclophosphamide. Profiled with immunoSEQ multiplex PCR; TCRdb holds only in-frame clones, not every one. The repertoire shows 38,000 or so clones, none seen only once; the top ten take roughly 2.5%. Source material: PBMCs. These receptors all come from a man over 45 in good health, CMV-negative, and a related stem cell transplant donor.

This clone was seen at least ten times. The chain is built from TRBV10-3 and TRBJ2-1; TRBD2 aligns across 7 bases. This CDR3 has 16 residues. Germline V lookup: CDR1 ENHRY, CDR2 SYGVKD. With V trimmed by 4 bases and J by 6 bases, 12 bases remained unmatched. The CDR3 nucleotides are TGTGCCATCAGTGGAGGGAGGGCCTGGTCTTCCAATGAGCAGTTCTTC. This encodes CAISGGRAWSSNEQFF.

This clone was observed many times. The J gene is TRBJ1-1, the V gene TRBV27; TRBD1 might be the D (6 bases). The CDR3 extends over 13 amino acids. Germline V gives CDR1 MNHEY, CDR2 SMNVEV (reference sequence). Deletions cut 8 bases from V and 0 bases from J, with 10 bases between. DNA for the CDR3: TGTGCCAGCCGGGACACTATGAACACTGAAGCTTTCTTT. Protein: CASRDTMNTEAFF.

This clone was detected many times. J is TRBJ2-1 and V is TRBV10-3, with unresolved D. The CDR3 consists of 12 residues. Germline values: CDR1 ENHRY, CDR2 SYGVKD. V was trimmed by 3 bases and J by 3 bases, leaving 3 bases between them. This chain's CDR3 is CAISDGYNEQFF. The CDR3 nucleotides read TGTGCCATCAGTGACGGCTACAATGAGCAGTTCTTC.

This clone occurred many times. The V gene is TRBV7-8, the J gene TRBJ1-4; D is unresolved. With 3 bases removed from V and 4 bases from J, the gap between germline ends came to 9 bases. There are 14 residues in the CDR3. Germline lookup yields CDR1 SGHVS and CDR2 FQNEAQ. DNA of the CDR3: TGTGCCAGCAGCTTGATCACGGGTAATGAAAAACTGTTTTTT. Its protein product is CASSLITGNEKLFF.

This clone was picked up many times. J is TRBJ1-3 and V is TRBV10-3; no clear D. CDR3 length equals 15 residues. From germline, CDR1 is ENHRY and CDR2 SYGVKD. V dropped 0 bases and J dropped 1 base, with 7 bases sitting between them. CDR3 amino acids: CAISESGGSGNTIYF. The CDR3 DNA reads TGTGCCATCAGTGAGTCGGGAGGTTCTGGAAACACCATATATTTT.

This clone came up many times. The chain uses TRBV6-5 and TRBJ2-7; 10 bases match TRBD1. The CDR3 runs 15 residues. V was pared by 4 bases and J by 4 bases, with 7 bases of the junction left unmatched. Germline loops: CDR1 MNHEY, CDR2 SVGAGI. The CDR3 loop reads CASSFIGTGAYEQYF. CDR3 nucleotides: TGTGCCAGCAGTTTTATAGGGACAGGGGCTTACGAGCAGTACTTC.

This clone appeared many times. CDR3 nucleotides: TGTGCCAGCAGCACCCAGCGGGGGGGCTCCTACAATGAGCAGTTCTTC. Protein sequence: CASSTQRGGSYNEQFF. This chain connects TRBV11-3 to TRBJ2-1, with 10 bases that match TRBD2. V was pared by 5 bases and J by 0 bases, with 4 bases of the junction left unmatched. This CDR3 contains 16 residues. CDR1 and CDR2 (germline): SGHNT, YENEEA. Full variable domain (missing parts from reference TRBV11-3 and TRBJ2-1): EAGVVQSPRYKIIEKKQPVAFWCNPISGHNTLYWYLQNLGQGPELLIRYENEEAVDDSQLPKDRFSAERLKGVDSTLKIQPAELGDSAVYLCASSTQRGGSYNEQFFGPGTRLTVL.

Many counts were recorded for this clone. The chain is built from TRBV6-6 and TRBJ2-2; 7 nucleotides agree with TRBD2. This CDR3 contains 15 residues. V lost 7 bases, J lost 4 bases, and 9 bases stayed unmatched. From germline, CDR1 is MNHNY and CDR2 SVGAGI (reference sequence). CDR3 amino acids: CASTPGWEGTGELFF. For the CDR3, the DNA is TGTGCCAGCACCCCGGGGTGGGAGGGCACCGGGGAGCTGTTTTTT.

This clone was recorded at least ten times. This rearrangement joins TRBV18 to TRBJ2-2; D is perhaps TRBD1 (6 bases). CDR1 is KGHSH, CDR2 LQKENI, per germline. This CDR3 is 15 amino acids long. Trimming removed 1 base from V and 4 bases from J, with 10 bases in between. The CDR3 region has the DNA TGTGCCAGCTCACCACAGGGGGTCAGCACCGGGGAGCTGTTTTTT. This sequence encodes CASSPQGVSTGELFF.

CDR3 loop: CASSLAGLGFPDTQYF. The CDR3 nucleotides read TGTGCCAGCAGTTTGGCGGGACTAGGTTTTCCAGATACGCAGTATTTT. V and J are TRBV7-8 and TRBJ2-3; 8 bases are shared with TRBD2. Germline V lookup: CDR1 SGHVS, CDR2 FQNEAQ. This CDR3 region has 16 residues. V dropped 6 bases and J dropped 4; count of bases not matched to a gene: 12.

This clone was seen at least ten times. The chain links TRBV4-2 to TRBJ1-5; the match to TRBD1 covers 7 bases. This CDR3 is 14 amino acids long. CDR1 is LGHNA and CDR2 is YNFKEQ in the germline V gene. With 5 bases clipped from V and 6 bases from J, the junction kept 7 bases outside the gene matches. The CDR3 loop reads CASSSQGMGQPQHF. The CDR3 region has the DNA TGTGCCAGCAGCTCACAGGGGATGGGTCAGCCCCAGCATTTT.

CDR3 loop: CASGPGTGRFVHEQYF. CDR3 bases: TGTGCCAGCGGTCCGGGGACAGGGCGATTCGTTCACGAGCAGTACTTC. The genes are TRBV28 and TRBJ2-5; 9 bases fit TRBD1. The J call is uncertain, as TRBJ2-7 better fits the DNA end. This CDR3 has 16 residues. CDR1 and CDR2 (germline): MDHEN, SYDVKM.

This clone was picked up many times. J is TRBJ1-6 and V is TRBV27, with TRBD1 as a possible D gene (6 bases). The CDR3 length is 13 residues. The germline V and J ends were trimmed by 4 bases and 7 bases, with 8 bases remaining between them. The germline gives CDR1 MNHEY, CDR2 SMNVEV (reference sequence). The CDR3 DNA follows: TGTGCCAGCAGTTCCGACAGGAATTCACCCCTCCACTTT. Translating gives CASSSDRNSPLHF.

This clone occurred many times. The J gene is TRBJ1-1, the V gene TRBV9; tentative D call: TRBD1 (5 bases). V lost 4 bases and J lost 7, with 20 bases in between. The CDR3 is made up of 15 amino acids. Per the germline V gene, CDR1 is SGDLS and CDR2 is YYNGEE. The CDR3 reads CASSPYGMGGHEAFF. The CDR3 nucleotides read TGTGCCAGCAGCCCTTATGGCATGGGTGGACATGAAGCTTTCTTT.

This clone was recorded many times. The chain's CDR3 is CASKGVEQYF. The CDR3 bases are TGTGCCAGCAAGGGGGTCGAGCAGTACTTC. The rearrangement uses TRBV6-6 and TRBJ2-7; a possible D gene is TRBD1 (6 bases). Germline CDR1 and CDR2: MNHNY and SVGAGI (reference sequence). This CDR3 has 10 residues. Between the trimmed V and J ends, which lost 7 bases and 6 bases, there was a span of 7 bases.

This clone was seen repeatedly, ten times or more. J is TRBJ1-1 and V is TRBV19, with D maybe TRBD1 (5 bases). Germline assignment: CDR1 LNHDA and CDR2 SQIVND (reference sequence). V lost 4 bases and J 5 bases, leaving 11 bases between the germline ends. The CDR3 contains 13 residues. CDR3 nucleotides: TGTGCCAGTAGTAAACAGGTACGGACTGAAGCTTTCTTT. Its protein product is CASSKQVRTEAFF.

This clone was observed at least ten times. V is TRBV6-5 and J is TRBJ2-1; D is possibly TRBD2 (6 bases). This CDR3 contains 15 residues. V was clipped by 2 bases and J by 6 bases, with 14 bases between them. Germline V gene lookup returns CDR1 MNHEY and CDR2 SVGAGI. Here the CDR3 reads CASSYRRGTLNEQFF. The CDR3 DNA sequence: TGTGCCAGCAGTTACAGGCGGGGTACGCTCAATGAGCAGTTCTTC.

Ten or more counts support this clone. The rearrangement joins TRBV7-9 to TRBJ2-7, with no clear D. V lost 4 bases, J lost 4 bases, and 5 bases lay in between. This CDR3 is 11 amino acids long. From germline, CDR1 is SEHNR and CDR2 FQNEAQ (reference sequence). The CDR3 bases are TGTGCCAGCAGCTCGGTTTACGAGCAGTACTTC. It translates to CASSSVYEQYF.

This clone has at least ten counts. The V call is TRBV9, the J call TRBJ2-1; 8 bases map to TRBD1. The CDR3 is 14 residues long. Losses at the gene ends were 1 base for V and 7 bases for J; bases not matched to a gene: 4. Germline values: CDR1 SGDLS, CDR2 YYNGEE. This CDR3 is CASSVMGQVNEQFF. DNA of the CDR3: TGTGCCAGCAGCGTAATGGGACAGGTTAATGAGCAGTTCTTC.

The chain is built from TRBV5-6 and TRBJ2-5; perhaps TRBD1 as D (5 bases). The CDR3 has 15 amino acids. Germline CDR1 is SGHDT and CDR2 is YYEEEE. The ends were cut back, 0 bases at V and 1 base at J, with 10 bases in the middle. CDR3 sequence reads: CASSLARDRQETQYF. DNA for the CDR3: TGTGCCAGCAGCTTGGCCAGGGATCGCCAAGAGACCCAGTACTTC.

The chain recombines TRBV11-2 with TRBJ2-1; tentative D call: TRBD2 (6 bases). The CDR3 spans 16 residues. CDR1 SGHAT and CDR2 FQNNGV come from the germline V gene. Trimming stripped 2 bases from V and 4 bases from J, with 15 bases between. The CDR3 loop is CASSLFGGPKYNEQFF. CDR3 coding DNA: TGTGCCAGCAGCTTATTCGGGGGTCCGAAATACAATGAGCAGTTCTTC.

This clone was picked up many times. The gene calls are TRBV27 and TRBJ2-7, with TRBD1 matching 7 bases. Germline CDR1 and CDR2: MNHEY and SMNVEV (reference sequence). CDR3 size: 14 residues. V was clipped by 2 bases and J by 3 bases; unmatched bases: 4. In nucleotides, the CDR3 is TGTGCCAGCAGTTTACAGGGGGTTAACTACGAGCAGTACTTC. This gives the protein CASSLQGVNYEQYF.

This clone was detected ten times or more. The chain couples TRBV5-1 to TRBJ1-6; 7 bases fit TRBD1. This CDR3 is built from 15 residues. Trimming at V came to 5 bases and at J to 6 bases, leaving 8 bases not matched to a gene. The V gene's germline CDR1 is SGHRS and CDR2 YFSETQ. The CDR3 DNA follows: TGCGCCAGCAGTGGGGAGCCAGGGGGTAATTCACCCCTCCACTTT. This gives the protein CASSGEPGGNSPLHF. Variable domain in full (rest from reference TRBV5-1 and TRBJ1-6): KAGVTQTPRYLIKTRGQQVTLSCSPISGHRSVSWYQQTPGQGLQFLFEYFSETQRNKGNFPGRFSGRQFSNSRSEMNVSTLELGDSALYLCASSGEPGGNSPLHFGNGTRLTVT.

This clone has ten or more counts. The V call is TRBV30, the J call TRBJ1-5, with D maybe TRBD1 (5 bases). V lost 5 bases, J lost 0 bases, and 14 bases lay in between. The length of the CDR3 is 15 residues. From germline, CDR1 is GTSNPN and CDR2 SVGIG (reference sequence). CDR3 DNA sequence: TGTGCCTGGTCCCTCTGGGGGGATAGCAATCAGCCCCAGCATTTT. It yields the protein CAWSLWGDSNQPQHF.

This clone was seen a few times. V is TRBV27 and J is TRBJ1-4, with D uncertain. This CDR3 is built from 16 residues. Trimming stripped 5 bases from V and 3 bases from J, with 16 bases between. Germline CDR1 reads MNHEY; CDR2 reads SMNVEV (reference sequence). CDR3 DNA sequence: TGTGCCAGCAGTCCCCCCCCCGGAGAGGCTAATGAAAAACTGTTTTTT. Translated: CASSPPPGEANEKLFF.

This clone showed up many times. The chain uses TRBV19 and TRBJ1-1; D not certain. Trimming stripped 4 bases from V and 3 bases from J, with 9 bases between. The CDR3 length is 13 residues. From germline, CDR1 is LNHDA and CDR2 SQIVND (reference sequence). This CDR3 is CASSNSYYTEAFF. The DNA for the CDR3 is TGTGCCAGTAGTAACTCATATTACACTGAAGCTTTCTTT.

In its sample, this clone was seen a few times. The chain employs TRBV5-1 and TRBJ2-5; D is perhaps TRBD2 (5 bases). The assigned J gene may be wrong: the sequence end matches TRBJ2-7 better. The germline CDR1 and CDR2 sequences are SGHRS and YFSETQ. This CDR3 is built from 12 residues. CDR3 nucleotides: TGCGCCAGCAGCTTCAGCGGCTACGAGCAGTACTTC. Its protein product is CASSFSGYEQYF.

This clone was observed many times. V and J are TRBV6-1 and TRBJ1-2; D is ambiguous. The CDR3 is made up of 15 amino acids. Trimming stripped 3 bases from V and 4 bases from J, with 15 bases between. Germline V gene lookup returns CDR1 MNHNS and CDR2 SASEGT. Here the CDR3 reads CASSDPRGSLYGYTF. For the CDR3, the DNA is TGTGCCAGCAGTGACCCTCGGGGAAGCCTCTATGGCTACACCTTC.

This clone was seen many times. The CDR3 sequence: CAAVTAYGYTF. The CDR3 coding sequence is TGTGCCGCGGTGACAGCATATGGCTACACCTTC. The chain employs TRBV6-5 and TRBJ1-2, with a weak D call TRBD1 (5 bases). The V end lost 11 bases, the J end lost 5 bases, and 12 bases lay between the germline ends. The CDR3 runs 11 residues. Looked up from germline, CDR1 is MNHEY and CDR2 is SVGAGI.

This clone was seen repeatedly, ten times or more. The rearrangement joins TRBV2 to TRBJ2-1; 7 nucleotides line up with TRBD1. J gave up 13 bases and V 0 bases, and 6 bases lay outside the gene matches. The CDR3 covers 13 residues. Germline CDR1 and CDR2: SNHLY and FYNNEI. The CDR3: CASSEADRAKQFF. The CDR3 region has the DNA TGTGCCAGCAGTGAAGCAGACAGGGCAAAACAGTTCTTC.

This clone occurred many times. J is TRBJ2-3 and V is TRBV28; no definite D call. Trimming removed 6 bases from V and 3 bases from J, with 13 bases in between. Germline V CDR1 and CDR2: MDHEN, SYDVKM. This CDR3 comprises 14 residues. The CDR3 sequence is CASSIMSNTDTQYF. CDR3 DNA sequence: TGTGCCAGCAGCATAATGAGCAATACAGATACGCAGTATTTT.

The sample holds a few counts of this clone. The V gene is TRBV11-2, the J gene TRBJ2-5, with TRBD1 matching over 10 bases. This CDR3 region has 17 residues. The V gene's germline CDR1 is SGHAT and CDR2 FQNNGV. V lost 5 bases to trimming and J lost 2 bases; unmatched junction nucleotides: 11. The CDR3 DNA reads as TGTGCCAGCAGCCAGGGGGACAGGGGTTTGGAGCAAGAGACCCAGTACTTC. It codes for CASSQGDRGLEQETQYF.